This T cell receptor beta chain was sequenced during a study of cytomegalovirus exposure and HLA in healthy donors. Study findings and constraints: TCR beta chains associated with HLA were, in a later analysis, more clonally expanded than equally common others.

Donors consisted of healthy bone marrow donors. At sampling all donors were nominally healthy, likely with unrecorded immune exposures. This clone was counted a single time. Its target is unknown. V was trimmed by 5 bases and J by 3 bases, leaving 10 bases between them. CDR1 and CDR2 (germline): SGHAT, FQNNGV. The CDR3 has 13 amino acids. The PCR contained 60 Vbeta and 13 Jbeta primers. Repertoires were generated with immunoSEQ multiplex PCR, while TCRdb's copy carries only in-frame clones and drops some. Among about 110,000 clones, about three quarters were seen once, and the ten largest hold about 2.9%.

This clonotype was obtained from a woman between 55 and 75 years old in good health and CMV-seropositive. The gene calls are TRBV11-2 and TRBJ1-1; D might be TRBD1 (6 bases). Input material: PBMCs. The CDR3 nucleotides are TGTGCCAGCAGCCGACAGGAGTACACTGAAGCTTTCTTT. Translating it yields CASSRQEYTEAFF.